Listed here are 4 T cell receptor beta chains from one sample, sequenced in a study of cytotoxic CD8 clonotypes in ibrutinib-treated CLL. Clones were sequenced by immunoSEQ multiplex PCR, and TCRdb holds only the in-frame ones, with some missing. The table includes about 160,000 clones, 70% to 85% detected once. The sequences come from PBMCs, collected after 24 months of ibrutinib treatment. The receptors were gathered from a human donor with chronic lymphocytic leukemia.

The CDR3 coding sequence is TGTGCCAGCAGCCCTCTCCCGCCGAACACTGAAGCTTTCTTT. Its protein product is CASSPLPPNTEAFF. The chain uses TRBV9 and TRBJ1-1; D gene ambiguous. There are 14 residues in the CDR3. V was clipped by 4 bases and J by 1 base, with 11 bases between them. Germline assignment: CDR1 SGDLS and CDR2 YYNGEE. The variable domain in full, with the rest retrieved from reference TRBV9 and TRBJ1-1, is DSGVTQTPKHLITATGQRVTLRCSPRSGDLSVYWYQQSLDQGLQFLIQYYNGEERAKGNILERFSAQQFPDLHSELNLSSLELGDSALYFCASSPLPPNTEAFFGQGTRLTVV.

The chain combines TRBV5-4 with TRBJ2-5; 7 bases match TRBD1. Germline V gives CDR1 SGHNT, CDR2 YYREEE (reference sequence). This CDR3 contains 16 residues. Trimming removed 0 bases from V and 6 bases from J; junction bases left unmatched: 11. The CDR3 sequence is CASSLDGQVYVKTQYF. The CDR3 DNA is TGTGCCAGCAGCTTGGACGGACAGGTGTACGTGAAGACCCAGTACTTC.

This sequence joins TRBV7-9 and TRBJ2-2; 10 bases are shared with TRBD2. Per germline, CDR1 SEHNR and CDR2 FQNEAQ (reference sequence). CDR3 length: 16 amino acids. The ends lost 5 bases at V and 6 bases at J; junction bases unmatched: 9. Here the CDR3 DNA reads TGTGCCAGCAGCCTCGTTTGGCTAGCGGGAGCCGGGGAGCTGTTTTTT. This translates into CASSLVWLAGAGELFF.

The chain links TRBV7-6 to TRBJ1-1, with TRBD1 identical over 7 bases. The germline gives CDR1 SGHVS, CDR2 FNYEAQ. Trimming at V came to 5 bases and at J to 4 bases, leaving 7 bases not matched to a gene. CDR3 length: 14 amino acids. DNA of the CDR3: TGTGCCAGCAGCCCGACAGGGATGGGCACTGAAGCTTTCTTT. Its translation is CASSPTGMGTEAFF. Combining the CDR3 with reference TRBV7-6 and TRBJ1-1 gives the whole variable domain GAGVSQSPRYKVTKRGQDVALRCDPISGHVSLYWYRQALGQGPEFLTYFNYEAQQDKSGLPNDRFSAERPEGSISTLTIQRTEQRDSAMYRCASSPTGMGTEAFFGQGTRLTVV.